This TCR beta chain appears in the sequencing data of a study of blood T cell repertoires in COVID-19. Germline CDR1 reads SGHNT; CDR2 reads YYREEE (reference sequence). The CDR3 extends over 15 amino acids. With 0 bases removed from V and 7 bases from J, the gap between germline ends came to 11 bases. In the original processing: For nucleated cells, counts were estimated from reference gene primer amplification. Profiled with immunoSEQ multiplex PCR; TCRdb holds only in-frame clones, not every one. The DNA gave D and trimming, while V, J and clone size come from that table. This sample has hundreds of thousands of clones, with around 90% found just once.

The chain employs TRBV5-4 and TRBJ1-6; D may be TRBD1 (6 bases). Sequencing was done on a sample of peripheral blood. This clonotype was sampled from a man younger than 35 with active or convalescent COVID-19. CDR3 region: CASSLAQGSNSPLHF. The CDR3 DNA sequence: TGTGCCAGCAGCTTGGCGCAGGGGTCGAATTCACCCCTCCACTTT.